This TCR beta chain originates from a study of blood T cell repertoires in COVID-19. CDR3 size: 15 residues. Germline CDR1 is SGHAT and CDR2 is FQNNGV. V was clipped by 1 base and J by 1 base, with 11 bases between them. The repertoire was sequenced with immunoSEQ multiplex PCR; TCRdb's copy has only in-frame clones and lacks some. The sample consists of about 200,000 clones, roughly 84% of them appearing once. The J gene is TRBJ2-7, the V gene TRBV11-2; D gene uncertain. This TCR came from a human donor in a cohort sampled during active COVID-19. Sample: peripheral blood. This CDR3 reads CASSLGRTLSYEQYV. The CDR3 bases are TGTGCCAGCAGCTTAGGTAGAACCCTATCCTACGAGCAGTACGTC.